Detailed here is one T cell receptor beta chain. The data belong to a study of patients and donors after allogeneic stem cell transplantation. The CDR3 spans 17 residues. The ends lost 4 bases at V and 4 bases at J; junction bases unmatched: 10. CDR1 MNHEY and CDR2 SVGAGI come from the germline V gene. TCRdb reprocessed the RT-PCR reads with MiXCR, giving one entry per CDR3 protein. The sample lists about 960,000 distinct CDR3 sequences, around 17% seen once, with roughly 6.4% in the top ten. This chain uses TRBV6-5 with TRBJ2-7; 13 bases are a match to TRBD2. The receptor's source is a human donor who was either an allogeneic HSCT recipient or a stem cell or donor lymphocyte infusion donor (not recorded which). It is not recorded whose cells these are; they may come from a transplant donor. What was sequenced was blood, either unsorted or a sorted T cell fraction (not recorded which). The CDR3 sequence: CASSSLPGLAGAYEQYF. CDR3 in DNA: TGTGCCAGCAGTTCCCTTCCCGGACTAGCGGGAGCATACGAGCAGTACTTC.